This T cell receptor (beta chain) comes out of a study of radiotherapy plus CTLA-4 blockade in lung cancer. Findings of the study overall: Early clone dynamics of blood T cells, plus interferon-beta, reportedly predicted response best.

Turning to this clone: Its antigen is still unknown.

Assay: immunoSEQ multiplex PCR; the TCRdb copy retains only in-frame clones and omits some. Of 80,000 or so clones listed, roughly 79% are singletons. CDR1 and CDR2 (germline): ENHRY, SYGVKD. The V and J ends lost 5 bases and 6 bases respectively, with 17 bases between them. The CDR3 spans 14 residues. The specimen comprised peripheral blood, sampled from a patient treated with radiotherapy plus ipilimumab. The clonotype originates from a human donor with non-small cell lung cancer whose response to radiotherapy plus ipilimumab could not be evaluated. Some clones in this sample may be carry-over from other donors' samples. The genes are TRBV10-3 and TRBJ2-7; possible D gene TRBD1, 6 bases. The CDR3 loop is CAISLGQLGAEQYF. Written as DNA, the CDR3 is TGTGCCATCAGTCTAGGACAGCTTGGGGCCGAGCAGTACTTC.